This T cell receptor (beta chain) was retrieved from a study of control samples from healthy donors and cancer patients. Trimming cost V 4 bases and J 0 bases, with 10 bases left between them. The CDR3 consists of 15 residues. Germline V CDR1 and CDR2: KGHSH, LQKENI. The data were produced by immunoSEQ multiplex PCR, yet TCRdb's version contains in-frame clones alone and is incomplete. The sample has about 100,000 clones; about 88% are singletons. This clone has only a few counts. The origin of this receptor is a woman in her 50s in good health. The chain has TRBV18 and TRBJ2-1; maybe TRBD1 (5 bases). The specimen sequenced was blood. CDR3 sequence: CASSLTGDSYNEQFF. CDR3 nucleotides: TGTGCCAGCTCACTTACAGGCGACTCCTACAATGAGCAGTTCTTC.